Each of the 15 T cell receptor beta chains below was sequenced from the same sample in a study of T cells in localized non-small cell lung cancer. Sequencing was performed with immunoSEQ multiplex PCR; in TCRdb, only in-frame clones are kept and a portion is missing. The sample shows approximately 33,000 clones, around 90% of them seen only once. This specimen was peripheral blood, taken before any cancer treatment. These receptors originate from a female donor of 60 years or more with stage I lung adenocarcinoma.

The chain recombines TRBV28 with TRBJ1-1; TRBD1 matches at 7 bases. The CDR3 totals 14 residues. V gave up 6 bases and J gave up 6 bases; unmatched junction bases: 10. Germline V lookup: CDR1 MDHEN, CDR2 SYDVKM. As DNA, the CDR3 is TGTGCCAGCAGGGACAGGAAACGAAATCCTGAAGCTTTCTTT. This translates into CASRDRKRNPEAFF.

The J gene is TRBJ2-7, the V gene TRBV13; 15 bases map to TRBD2. Germline V gives CDR1 PRHDT, CDR2 FYEKMQ (reference sequence). Trimming removed 5 bases from V and 2 bases from J; junction bases left unmatched: 7. CDR3 length: 17 amino acids. The CDR3 DNA is TGTGCCAGCAGCACCGGACTAGCGGGGGGGTCTGCCTACGAGCAGTACTTC. Translation gives CASSTGLAGGSAYEQYF.

The J gene is TRBJ2-5, the V gene TRBV7-9; 9 nucleotides agree with TRBD1. V gave up 1 base and J gave up 2 bases; unmatched junction bases: 2. The CDR3 is 15 residues long. In germline, CDR1 is SEHNR, CDR2 FQNEAQ (reference sequence). The CDR3 DNA is TGTGCCAGCAGCTTAGACAGGGGGCGACAAGAGACCCAGTACTTC. It codes for CASSLDRGRQETQYF.

The J gene is TRBJ2-7, the V gene TRBV28; D assignment may be TRBD1 or TRBD2 (5 bases each). The germline gives CDR1 MDHEN, CDR2 SYDVKM. There are 14 residues in the CDR3. V was pared by 5 bases and J by 2 bases, with 13 bases between. The CDR3 loop reads CASSGGGGTYEQYV. For the CDR3, the DNA is TGTGCCAGCAGTGGGGGTGGCGGAACCTACGAGCAGTACGTC.

J is TRBJ1-1 and V is TRBV5-1; D possibly corresponds to TRBD1 (5 bases). Trimming removed 6 bases from V and 2 bases from J, with 20 bases in between. Germline values: CDR1 SGHRS, CDR2 YFSETQ. This CDR3 comprises 16 residues. The CDR3 loop reads CASTRSLSRENTEAFF. The CDR3 DNA is TGCGCCAGCACGAGATCGCTGAGCAGGGAAAACACTGAAGCTTTCTTT.

The DNA of the CDR3 is TGTGCCAGCTCACCCTCCTACGTTGCGGGGGGCGATGAGCAGTTCTTC. Its translation is CASSPSYVAGGDEQFF. The rearrangement links TRBV18 to TRBJ2-1, with 8 bases matching TRBD2. The CDR3 totals 16 residues. V was pared by 3 bases and J by 8 bases, with 12 bases of the junction left unmatched. Germline values: CDR1 KGHSH, CDR2 LQKENI.

V usage is TRBV7-8 and J usage is TRBJ2-3; D remains unclear. The CDR3 runs to 13 residues. Trimming removed 0 bases from V and 2 bases from J, with 3 bases in between. Germline CDR1 and CDR2: SGHVS and FQNEAQ. CDR3 DNA sequence: TGTGCCAGCAGCTTAGCGAACACAGATACGCAGTATTTT. It codes for CASSLANTDTQYF. Together with reference TRBV7-8 and TRBJ2-3, the CDR3 gives the full variable domain: GAGVSQSPRYKVAKRGQDVALRCDPISGHVSLFWYQQALGQGPEFLTYFQNEAQLDKSGLPSDRFFAERPEGSVSTLKIQRTQQEDSAVYLCASSLANTDTQYFGPGTRLTVL.

V and J are TRBV29-1 and TRBJ2-7, with 7 positions matching TRBD1. This CDR3 is built from 13 residues. CDR1 is SQVTM and CDR2 is ANQGSEA in the germline V gene. Trimming cost V 4 bases and J 2 bases; bases outside gene matches: 5. The CDR3 region is CSVVTGSPYEQYF. CDR3 nucleotides: TGCAGCGTTGTGACAGGGTCCCCCTACGAGCAGTACTTC.

The chain has TRBV11-2 and TRBJ2-2; D is ambiguous. The CDR3 is 18 residues long. Looked up from germline, CDR1 is SGHAT and CDR2 is FQNNGV. V lost 5 bases to trimming and J lost 1 base, with 20 bases between them. CDR3 bases: TGTGCCAGCAGCCGTTCCATTTATTCCTACCTGAACACCGGGGAGCTGTTTTTT. This codes for CASSRSIYSYLNTGELFF.

The chain combines TRBV7-3 with TRBJ2-6; perhaps TRBD1 as D (6 bases). V was clipped by 1 base and J by 2 bases, with 9 bases between them. The CDR3 loop spans 16 amino acids. CDR1 and CDR2 from the germline V gene are SGHTA and FQGTGA. This chain's CDR3 is CASSLIWTAGANVLTF. As DNA, the CDR3 is TGTGCCAGCAGCTTAATATGGACAGCTGGGGCCAACGTCCTGACTTTC.

The rearrangement links TRBV19 to TRBJ1-1; 7 bases fit TRBD1. This CDR3 spans 13 amino acids. The germline CDR1 and CDR2 sequences are LNHDA and SQIVND (reference sequence). J gave up 11 bases and V 5 bases, and 11 bases lay outside the gene matches. Here the CDR3 reads CASSASDRAGAFF. The CDR3 DNA reads as TGTGCCAGTAGTGCATCCGACAGGGCGGGCGCTTTCTTT. The full variable domain, its missing parts supplied by reference TRBV19 and TRBJ1-1, is DGGITQSPKYLFRKEGQNVTLSCEQNLNHDAMYWYRQDPGQGLRLIYYSQIVNDFQKGDIAEGYSVSREKKESFPLTVTSAQKNPTAFYLCASSASDRAGAFFGQGTRLTVV.

The chain has TRBV18 and TRBJ2-7; 7 bases are a match to TRBD1. Germline CDR1 and CDR2: KGHSH and LQKENI. The CDR3 covers 13 residues. V trimming: 3 bases; J trimming: 7 bases; junction bases outside the gene matches: 6. The CDR3 reads CASSPEQGWEQYV. The DNA of the CDR3 is TGTGCCAGCTCACCCGAACAGGGGTGGGAGCAGTACGTC.

The rearrangement joins TRBV11-3 to TRBJ1-1; perhaps TRBD1 as D (5 bases). The V end was cut by 0 bases, the J end by 11 bases, with 13 bases between. Germline loops: CDR1 SGHNT, CDR2 YENEEA. This CDR3 is built from 13 residues. In nucleotides, the CDR3 is TGTGCCAGCAGCTTAGACGGGACGAGTAGGGCTTTCTTT. This gives the protein CASSLDGTSRAFF.

V is TRBV6-5 and J is TRBJ1-1; perhaps TRBD1 as D (6 bases). The CDR3 totals 15 residues. CDR1 is MNHEY, CDR2 SVGAGI, per germline. Trimming left V 2 bases short and J 5 bases short, with 15 bases between. The CDR3 nucleotides are TGTGCCAGCAGTTACACGGGGGCGGGAGGTACTGAAGCTTTCTTT. It codes for CASSYTGAGGTEAFF.

This rearrangement joins TRBV6-1 to TRBJ2-3, with 9 bases identical to TRBD1. Germline lookup yields CDR1 MNHNS and CDR2 SASEGT. The CDR3 runs 15 residues. V shed 7 bases, J shed 3 bases, and the junction held 8 bases outside the gene matches. The CDR3 sequence is CASTRDRVGTDTQYF. For the CDR3, the DNA is TGTGCCAGCACTCGGGACAGGGTAGGAACAGATACGCAGTATTTT.